This T cell receptor beta chain was sequenced in a study of blood T cell repertoires in COVID-19 (dated by TCRdb to the early 2020s). For context, the study as a whole: Samples covering the acute and convalescent phases of COVID-19 were provided by collaborators in the United States, Italy and Spain. The prospective study material was composed of cDNA or gDNA derived from T cells, B-cell-depleted T cells, or PBMCs. Deeply sampled blood TCRbeta repertoires from subjects exposed to, actively infected with, or recovered from COVID-19 were included in the dataset. A freely available public database, intended as a resource for researchers studying the immune response to SARS-CoV-2, is where the repertoires were released. The samples were drawn from the first 160 participants of the ongoing ImmuneRACE study and from roughly 1,300 subjects provided by 6 global collaborators. A de-identified subject ID, COVID-19 status, age in years and sex were almost always included in the sample metadata. HLA class I and class II types, where available, came from metadata supplied by the sample provider rather than from assay-based typing.

As for this clone: No cognate antigen has been identified for it. No qualities accompany the bases; no much larger clone lies one base away.

In the prospective study, participants were roughly 18 to 95 years old, resided in under 30 geographic areas of the United States, and were enrolled through a virtual design. In the prospective study, participants were assigned to cohorts based on the clinical history participants reported in a screening survey and a study questionnaire. Recovered participants in ImmuneRACE Cohort 3 were defined by two consecutive negative NP/OP PCR tests, clearance by a healthcare professional, or resolution of symptoms. Each participant in the prospective study had whole blood, serum and a nasopharyngeal or oropharyngeal swab collected by mobile phlebotomists. Prospective study participants could optionally give additional blood draws and questionnaires over an approximately 2-month period. Prospective study blood samples were shipped either frozen or at room temperature before DNA extraction. For CDR1 and CDR2, the germline V gene lists SGHNT and YENEEA. From V the trimming removes 4 bases and from J it removes 4 bases, while the gene matches leave 7 bases of the junction unaccounted for. CDR3 length: 15 amino acids, cysteine to phenylalanine. This entry keeps only the CDR3 DNA: 45 bases, framed from base 1.

TCRbeta CDR3 regions were amplified from genomic DNA using the immunoSEQ Assay, a bias-controlled multiplex PCR. The original methods were these. The number of nucleated cells in each sample was estimated by amplification of reference gene primers within the assay. Sequence reads were collapsed and filtered to measure the absolute abundance of every unique TCRbeta CDR3 rearrangement. For each sample, productive Simpson clonality was calculated as the square root of Simpson's diversity index across productive rearrangements. The immuneACCESS repertoire file appears here via TCRdb, limited to in-frame rearrangements. These files lack a portion of the clones; in checked studies, under half of the deficit traces to unresolved V genes, and the cause of the others is not known. For V, J and clone size, that table is used; D and trimming come from the DNA. Recorded for this sample are approximately 140,000 clones; approximately 86% of them occurred a single time. The top ten clonotypes cover around 2.3% of the sample.

The full study reports these points: The amount of clinical and demographic metadata varied by source and participant and was provided uncurated.

The sequence was obtained from a woman aged 45-59 years who had recovered from COVID-19. What was sequenced was PBMCs or T cells enriched from blood (not recorded which). The V gene is TRBV11-3 and the J gene is TRBJ1-1; 9 junctional bases match TRBD1. At the DNA level, the sequence is TGTGCCAGCAGCTCCTCACAGGGGGCTAGCACTGAAGCTTTCTTT. The encoded protein is CASSSSQGASTEAFF.